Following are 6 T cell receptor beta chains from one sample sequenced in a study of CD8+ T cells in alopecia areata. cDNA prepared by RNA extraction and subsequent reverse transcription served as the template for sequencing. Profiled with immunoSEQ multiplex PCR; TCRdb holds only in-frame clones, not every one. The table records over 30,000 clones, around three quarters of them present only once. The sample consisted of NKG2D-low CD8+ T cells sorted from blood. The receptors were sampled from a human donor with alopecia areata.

In nucleotides, the CDR3 is TGTGCCAGCAATGAGGGGGCGCAGGCCAAAAACATTCAGTACTTC. Translating it yields CASNEGAQAKNIQYF. This rearrangement joins TRBV2 to TRBJ2-4; 7 positions match TRBD1. V shed 7 bases, J shed 1 base, and the junction held 7 bases outside the gene matches. The germline V gene encodes CDR1 SNHLY and CDR2 FYNNEI. The CDR3 has 15 amino acids.

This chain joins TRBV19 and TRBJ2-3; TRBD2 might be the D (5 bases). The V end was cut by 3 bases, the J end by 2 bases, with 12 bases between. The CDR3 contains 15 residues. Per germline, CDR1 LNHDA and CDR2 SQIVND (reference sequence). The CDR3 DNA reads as TGTGCCAGTAGTATCGAGGGCCGTCACACAGATACGCAGTATTTT. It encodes CASSIEGRHTDTQYF.

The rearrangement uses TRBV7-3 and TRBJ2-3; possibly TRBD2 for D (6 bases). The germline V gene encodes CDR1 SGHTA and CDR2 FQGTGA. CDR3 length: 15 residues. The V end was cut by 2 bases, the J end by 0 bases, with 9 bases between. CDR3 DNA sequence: TGTGCCAGCAGCTTAGCTGGGACTAGCACAGATACGCAGTATTTT. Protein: CASSLAGTSTDTQYF.

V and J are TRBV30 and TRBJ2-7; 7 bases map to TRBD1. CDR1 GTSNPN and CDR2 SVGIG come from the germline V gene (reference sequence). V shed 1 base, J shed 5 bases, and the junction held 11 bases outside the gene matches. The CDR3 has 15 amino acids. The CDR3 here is CAWSGIGTELDEQYF. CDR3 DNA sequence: TGTGCCTGGAGTGGTATTGGGACAGAATTGGACGAGCAGTACTTC.

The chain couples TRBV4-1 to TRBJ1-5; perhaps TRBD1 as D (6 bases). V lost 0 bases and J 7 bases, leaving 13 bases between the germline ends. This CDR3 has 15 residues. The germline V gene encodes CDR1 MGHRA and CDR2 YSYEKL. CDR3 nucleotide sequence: TGCGCCAGCAGCCAAGACGTGGGGGCGGGGCAGCCCCAGCATTTT. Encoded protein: CASSQDVGAGQPQHF.

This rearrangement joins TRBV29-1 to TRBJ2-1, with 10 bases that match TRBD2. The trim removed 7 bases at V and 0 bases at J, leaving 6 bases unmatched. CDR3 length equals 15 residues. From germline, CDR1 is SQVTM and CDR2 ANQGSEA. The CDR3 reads CSASGLASSYNEQFF. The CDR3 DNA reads TGCAGCGCCTCGGGACTAGCGAGCTCCTACAATGAGCAGTTCTTC.